Listed below are T cell receptor beta chains from one sample, sequenced in a study of early T cells in non-severe SARS-CoV-2 infection. TCRdb fed the 5' RACE reads into MiXCR, producing one record per CDR3 protein. Of some 41,000 distinct CDR3 sequences listed, around 6.1% were seen once; the top ten hold 20% to 30%. The specimen was whole blood. These receptors all come from an adult who was a healthcare worker with PCR-confirmed SARS-CoV-2 infection or an uninfected control (not recorded which). CDR3s leave out the opening cysteine and the closing phenylalanine or tryptophan.

j_call v_call cdr3_aa
TRBJ1-6 TRBV7-8 ASSLANRFSPLH
TRBJ1-3 TRBV9 ASSVAGSGNTIY
TRBJ2-3 TRBV12-3/TRBV12-4 ASSPGLAGGRKADTQY
TRBJ1-6 TRBV2 ASNYGANSPLH
TRBJ2-1 TRBV7-2 ASSQLSGTSGRHSYNEQF
TRBJ1-1 TRBV27 ASTGRKNTEAF
TRBJ2-1 TRBV7-2 ASSLPPRSAGTRYNEQF
TRBJ1-1 TRBV20-1 SARREGIITEAF
TRBJ2-4 TRBV5-1 ASSPAKNIQY
TRBJ2-3 TRBV7-9 ASSPNRVGTDTQY
TRBJ2-7 TRBV28 ASIPGGGKDEQY
TRBJ2-7 TRBV7-9 ASSFSSLGSEQY
TRBJ2-1 TRBV7-6 ASSYYGDEQF
TRBJ2-3 TRBV6-6 ASSYRASSTDTQY
TRBJ1-1 TRBV7-9 ASSSKKGQGTYTEAF
TRBJ2-7 TRBV19 ARRVPGKWFNEQY
TRBJ2-4 TRBV3-1 ASSQAAGGRSIQY
TRBJ2-4 TRBV11-2 ASSLDIRQGARGKNIQY
TRBJ2-1 TRBV7-3 ASSLASGANEQF
TRBJ2-1 TRBV7-2 ASSLGPAGSYNEQF
TRBJ1-1 TRBV12-3/TRBV12-4 ASSLGAGSGSSAF
TRBJ2-7 TRBV3-1 ASSQVGTYEQY
TRBJ2-7 TRBV20-1 SASGRGRGRYEQY
TRBJ2-7 TRBV10-3 AISSGPTYEQY
TRBJ2-7 TRBV11-2 ASSRSLGLAGSSLGGQY
TRBJ1-3 TRBV12-3/TRBV12-4 ASRRQIIGNTIY
TRBJ2-5 TRBV5-5 ASSRRVEETQY
TRBJ2-3 TRBV19 ASSIRAAPSTDTQY
TRBJ2-1 TRBV30 AWSDADQRSHNEQF
TRBJ2-1 TRBV7-8 ASSLRPWGGGYNEQF
TRBJ2-7 TRBV12-3/TRBV12-4 ASTGRAGFPYEQY
TRBJ2-2 TRBV7-2 ASSFAGAGGELF
TRBJ2-7 TRBV10-3 AISDHGGTSYEQY
TRBJ2-3 TRBV7-3 ASSSVVADTQY
TRBJ2-7 TRBV6-5 ASSPRQGTYEQY
TRBJ2-1 TRBV9 ASSPPEGLNEQF
TRBJ2-1 TRBV12-3/TRBV12-4 ASSNGQPNQF
TRBJ2-6 TRBV29-1 SVRGQAGANVLT
TRBJ1-5 TRBV19 ASALGGSSNQPQH
TRBJ2-2 TRBV7-6 ASSPQAANTGELF
TRBJ1-1 TRBV12-5 ASGLRRATEAF
TRBJ2-7 TRBV19 ASSSSYTYEQY
TRBJ2-5 TRBV20-1 SALVFETQY
TRBJ1-1 TRBV3-1 ASSQAKGRAMNTEAF
TRBJ1-2 TRBV4-3 ASSQSPPNYGYT
TRBJ2-7 TRBV12-3/TRBV12-4 ASSISGAGSYEQY
TRBJ2-5 TRBV7-2 ASSLGRGGAWETQY
TRBJ2-3 TRBV7-9 ASSLASPGDTQY
TRBJ2-1 TRBV7-9 ASSFLRTVRSYNEQF
TRBJ2-3 TRBV2 ASSESGSQGGLRTQY
TRBJ1-5 TRBV25-1 ASSEYGADQPQH
TRBJ2-6 TRBV28 ASSPWTGRPPLT
TRBJ2-1 TRBV10-2 ASTNGGLYNEQF